Sequencing of this T cell receptor beta chain was carried out in a study of blood T cell repertoires in COVID-19. For the study at large: In each case, the material was cDNA or gDNA derived from T cells, B-cell-depleted T cells, or PBMCs.

Methods used by the authors: Reference gene primer amplification gave estimated nucleated cell counts. Data came from immunoSEQ multiplex PCR; TCRdb stores just in-frame clones and leaves some out. That table gives V, J and clone size, and the DNA gave D and trimming. The sample records 250,000 to 300,000 clones, more than 70% being singletons. The CDR3 covers 16 residues. The germline V gene has CDR1 SGHVS and CDR2 FNYEAQ. V dropped 1 base and J dropped 4; count of bases not matched to a gene: 7. The receptor's source is a woman aged 30 to 39 with COVID-19, enrolled during active disease. The rearrangement uses TRBV7-6 and TRBJ2-3, with 8 positions matching TRBD2. The source material was peripheral blood. This CDR3 reads CASSLGAGGGPDTQYF. Written as DNA, the CDR3 is TGTGCCAGCAGCTTAGGCGCGGGAGGAGGGCCAGATACGCAGTATTTT.